Here is one TCR beta chain with its context. The entry originates in a study of blood T cell repertoires in COVID-19. Study-level information: Samples of COVID-19 (acute and convalescent) were obtained from the United States, Italy and Spain. Sample material is recorded as cDNA or gDNA derived from T cells, B-cell-depleted T cells, or PBMCs.

Assay: immunoSEQ multiplex PCR; the TCRdb copy retains only in-frame clones and omits some. The sample carries approximately 180,000 clones, approximately 83% recorded once. Germline assignment: CDR1 SEHNR and CDR2 FQNEAQ (reference sequence). V lost 5 bases, J lost 4 bases, and 5 bases stayed unmatched. The CDR3 contains 14 residues. V gene TRBV7-9 combines with J gene TRBJ2-5; 9 bases map to TRBD1. What was sequenced was peripheral blood. The sequence was collected from a man in his fifties or sixties with acute or convalescent COVID-19. The CDR3 sequence is CASSPQGARETQYF. The CDR3 region has the DNA TGTGCCAGCAGCCCACAGGGGGCCCGAGAGACCCAGTACTTC.